The 6 T cell receptor beta chains given below trace back to one sample, sequenced in a study of blood T cell repertoires in COVID-19. This table comes from immunoSEQ multiplex PCR, and its TCRdb copy is limited to in-frame clones, with some not included. The data contain around 160,000 clones, approximately 90% of them singletons. Sequencing was performed on peripheral blood. The receptors here all came from a man aged 18 to 30 with acute or convalescent COVID-19.

CDR3 sequence: CASSNRTSGGTGELFF. For the CDR3, the DNA is TGTGCCAGCAGCAATCGGACTAGCGGTGGGACCGGGGAGCTGTTTTTT. The V call is TRBV9, the J call TRBJ2-2; 10 nucleotides line up with TRBD2. V lost 4 bases, J lost 5 bases, and 8 bases stayed unmatched. CDR3 size: 16 residues. CDR1 and CDR2 from the germline V gene are SGDLS and YYNGEE.

The chain recombines TRBV5-4 with TRBJ1-1, with D tentatively TRBD1 (5 bases). V was cut by 1 base and J by 4 bases, with 14 bases left in between. The CDR3 extends over 15 amino acids. Per germline, CDR1 SGHNT and CDR2 YYREEE (reference sequence). CDR3 nucleotide sequence: TGTGCCAGCAGCTTGAGTTCGGGGGGTGGCACTGAAGCTTTCTTT. As protein: CASSLSSGGGTEAFF.

V usage is TRBV14 and J usage is TRBJ1-2, with D possibly being TRBD1 (6 bases). This CDR3 is 17 amino acids long. The V gene lost 1 base and the J gene lost 0 bases, with 15 bases spanning the gap. Germline loops: CDR1 SGHDN, CDR2 FVKESK. The CDR3 nucleotides are TGTGCCAGCAGCCAAGGTCGGGGGGCGAGCGCTAACTATGGCTACACCTTC. The encoded protein is CASSQGRGASANYGYTF.

V is TRBV5-1 and J is TRBJ1-2, with TRBD1 as a possible D gene (6 bases). V was pared by 2 bases and J by 1 base, with 18 bases between. The CDR3 is 17 residues long. The germline V gene encodes CDR1 SGHRS and CDR2 YFSETQ. The CDR3 bases are TGCGCCAGCAGCTTTTTGGCAGGGGCTTTAAGTAACTATGGCTACACCTTC. Its protein is CASSFLAGALSNYGYTF.

Points on this clone: An end of the junction differs from the germline gene, which may be a read error. The chain couples TRBV30 to TRBJ2-7; 10 positions match TRBD1. The CDR3 runs to 12 residues. Germline V gene data show CDR1 as GTSNPN and CDR2 as SVGIG (reference sequence). The CDR3 DNA reads as TGTGCCTGGAGTGTATCCGACAGGGGGCAATGGTTC. Its translation: CAWSVSDRGQWF.

The chain combines TRBV6-5 with TRBJ2-7, with D possibly matching TRBD1 (6 bases). Germline-derived CDR1 and CDR2 are MNHEY and SVGAGI. The CDR3 loop spans 15 amino acids. The V end was cut by 2 bases, the J end by 4 bases, with 15 bases between. The CDR3 nucleotides read TGTGCCAGCAGTTACGTGACAGGCACAGATTACGAGCAGTACTTC. Its protein product is CASSYVTGTDYEQYF.